These T cell receptor beta chains were read from a single sample in a study of control samples from healthy donors and cancer patients. Only in-frame clones appear in the TCRdb table, and some are missing; sequencing was by immunoSEQ multiplex PCR. In the table there are about 410,000 clones, 75% to 95% of which are singletons. Sequencing used PBMCs. These receptors were taken from a man aged 35-49 years with head and neck cancer. Each CDR3 is given with its conserved first and last residue. The order of the fields is clone size, V gene, D gene, J gene, CDR3 DNA, CDR3 protein. D genes are given only for firm matches. Expanded clones are given a class, and other clones once, few, many or no size at all.

clone_size: NA; v_call: TRBV27; d_call: NA; j_call: TRBJ2-1; cdr3_nt: TGTGCCAGCAGTTCAGAGGTGGGCCAAGACAATGAGCAGTTCTTC; cdr3_aa: CASSSEVGQDNEQFF
clone_size: NA; v_call: TRBV7-2; d_call: TRBD2; j_call: TRBJ2-2; cdr3_nt: TGTGCCAGCAGCCTACAGACTAGCAGGCCCGGGGAGCTGTTTTTT; cdr3_aa: CASSLQTSRPGELFF
clone_size: NA; v_call: TRBV6-5; d_call: NA; j_call: TRBJ1-3; cdr3_nt: TGTGCCAGCAGTTCTCCCGGGTACGGAAACACCATATATTTT; cdr3_aa: CASSSPGYGNTIYF
clone_size: NA; v_call: TRBV5-8; d_call: TRBD2; j_call: TRBJ2-5; cdr3_nt: TGTGCCAGCAGCTTGGGGGTAGCGGGGAGAAAAGAGACCCAGTACTTC; cdr3_aa: CASSLGVAGRKETQYF
clone_size: NA; v_call: TRBV5-1; d_call: NA; j_call: TRBJ2-5; cdr3_nt: TGCGCCAGCAGCTGGATGGGCAGGGGTCAAGAGACCCAGTACTTC; cdr3_aa: CASSWMGRGQETQYF
clone_size: NA; v_call: TRBV24-1; d_call: NA; j_call: TRBJ1-5; cdr3_nt: TGTGCCACCAGTGATTTGCGCCTGGGTAGTCATAATCAGCCCCAGCATTTT; cdr3_aa: CATSDLRLGSHNQPQHF
clone_size: NA; v_call: TRBV7-6; d_call: NA; j_call: TRBJ2-1; cdr3_nt: NA; cdr3_aa: CASSFAKGASFF
clone_size: NA; v_call: TRBV6-2/TRBV6-3; d_call: NA; j_call: TRBJ2-7; cdr3_nt: TGTGCCAGCAGTCTCGACAGTGCCTACGAGCAGTACTTC; cdr3_aa: CASSLDSAYEQYF
clone_size: NA; v_call: TRBV30; d_call: TRBD2; j_call: TRBJ2-7; cdr3_nt: TGTGCCTGGAGTGTGGCCGGCGGGGGAGGGCAGTACTTC; cdr3_aa: CAWSVAGGGGQYF
clone_size: NA; v_call: TRBV7-6; d_call: NA; j_call: TRBJ2-7; cdr3_nt: TGTGCCAGCAGCCCCCGGACCTCCTACGAGCAGTACTTC; cdr3_aa: CASSPRTSYEQYF
clone_size: NA; v_call: TRBV19; d_call: NA; j_call: TRBJ2-2; cdr3_nt: TGTGCCAGTAGTAGAGCAGAAACGAACACCGGGGAGCTGTTTTTT; cdr3_aa: CASSRAETNTGELFF
clone_size: NA; v_call: TRBV11-3; d_call: NA; j_call: TRBJ1-1; cdr3_nt: TGTGCCAGCAGCTCCACTGGGACGAACACTGAAGCTTTCTTT; cdr3_aa: CASSSTGTNTEAFF
clone_size: NA; v_call: TRBV24-1; d_call: TRBD1; j_call: TRBJ2-7; cdr3_nt: TGTGCCACCAGCCTGGGACAGGGGGGCTACTACGAGCAGTACTTC; cdr3_aa: CATSLGQGGYYEQYF
clone_size: NA; v_call: TRBV9; d_call: TRBD1; j_call: TRBJ1-2; cdr3_nt: TGTGCCAGCAGCGTTGGGACAGGCCCTTATGGCTACACCTTC; cdr3_aa: CASSVGTGPYGYTF
clone_size: few; v_call: TRBV19; d_call: NA; j_call: TRBJ2-2; cdr3_nt: TGTGCCAGCCACCAAACAGGGATAAACACCGGGGAGCTGTTTTTT; cdr3_aa: CASHQTGINTGELFF
clone_size: NA; v_call: TRBV9; d_call: TRBD1; j_call: TRBJ2-2; cdr3_nt: TGTGCCAGCAGCGTAGCTTCGACAGGGTTGAACACCGGGGAGCTGTTTTTT; cdr3_aa: CASSVASTGLNTGELFF
clone_size: NA; v_call: TRBV6-6; d_call: NA; j_call: TRBJ2-3; cdr3_nt: TGTGCCAGCACCTACACAGATACGCAGTATTTT; cdr3_aa: CASTYTDTQYF
clone_size: NA; v_call: TRBV7-2; d_call: TRBD2; j_call: TRBJ2-1; cdr3_nt: TGTGCCAGCAGCTATAGCGGGGGGAGCAATGAGCAGTTCTTC; cdr3_aa: CASSYSGGSNEQFF
clone_size: NA; v_call: TRBV5-1; d_call: TRBD2; j_call: TRBJ2-5; cdr3_nt: TGCGCCAGCAGCGGGGGACTAGCGGGAGTCAGAGAGACCCAGTACTTC; cdr3_aa: CASSGGLAGVRETQYF
clone_size: NA; v_call: TRBV5-6; d_call: TRBD1; j_call: TRBJ1-2; cdr3_nt: TGTGCCAGCACCCGGGACAGCAACTATGGCTACACCTTC; cdr3_aa: CASTRDSNYGYTF
clone_size: NA; v_call: TRBV30; d_call: NA; j_call: TRBJ1-6; cdr3_nt: TGTGCCTCGACAGGAGGAAATTCACCCCTCCACTTT; cdr3_aa: CASTGGNSPLHF
clone_size: NA; v_call: TRBV9; d_call: NA; j_call: TRBJ2-6; cdr3_nt: TGTGCCAGCTCCCGGGCTGGGGCCAACGTCCTGACTTTC; cdr3_aa: CASSRAGANVLTF
clone_size: NA; v_call: TRBV3-1/TRBV3-2; d_call: TRBD1; j_call: TRBJ1-4; cdr3_nt: TGTGCCAGCAGCCAAGGGGGACAGTCGCCTGAAAAACTGTTTTTT; cdr3_aa: CASSQGGQSPEKLFF
clone_size: NA; v_call: TRBV4-1; d_call: NA; j_call: TRBJ1-5; cdr3_nt: TGCGCCAGCAGCCAAAAGGTTAGCAATCAGCCCCAGCATTTT; cdr3_aa: CASSQKVSNQPQHF
clone_size: many; v_call: TRBV30; d_call: TRBD1; j_call: TRBJ1-6; cdr3_nt: TGTGCCTGGAAGGGGACAGGGGATTCACCCCTCCACTTT; cdr3_aa: CAWKGTGDSPLHF
clone_size: NA; v_call: TRBV12-3/TRBV12-4; d_call: NA; j_call: TRBJ1-5; cdr3_nt: TGTGCCAGCAGTCCGGGTGGGGGTCAGCCCCAGCATTTT; cdr3_aa: CASSPGGGQPQHF